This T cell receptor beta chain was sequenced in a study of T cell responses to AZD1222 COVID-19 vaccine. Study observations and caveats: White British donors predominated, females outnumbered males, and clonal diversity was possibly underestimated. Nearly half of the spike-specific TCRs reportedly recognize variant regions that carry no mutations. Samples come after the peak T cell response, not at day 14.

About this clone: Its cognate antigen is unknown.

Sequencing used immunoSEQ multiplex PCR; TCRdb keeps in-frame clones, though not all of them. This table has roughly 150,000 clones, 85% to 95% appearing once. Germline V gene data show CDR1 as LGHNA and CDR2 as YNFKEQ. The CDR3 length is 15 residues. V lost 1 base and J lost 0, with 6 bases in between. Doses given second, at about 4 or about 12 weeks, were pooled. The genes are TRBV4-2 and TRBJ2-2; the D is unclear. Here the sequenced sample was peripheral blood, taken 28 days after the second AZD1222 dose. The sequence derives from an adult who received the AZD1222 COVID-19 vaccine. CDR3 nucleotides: TGTGCCAGCAGCCAAGGGGTAGCGAACACCGGGGAGCTGTTTTTT. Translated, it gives CASSQGVANTGELFF.